A single sample is the source of the 7 T cell receptor beta chains below, sequenced in a study of T cell responses to AZD1222 COVID-19 vaccine. Assay: immunoSEQ multiplex PCR; the TCRdb copy retains only in-frame clones and omits some. The table has over 150,000 clones, 85% to 90% seen once. The material was peripheral blood, obtained on day 0 of MenACWY control vaccination. The receptors come from an adult in good health.

Only one count was recorded for this clone. CDR3 protein: CASNHGAGLEAFF. The DNA for the CDR3 is TGTGCCAGCAATCATGGTGCGGGCCTTGAAGCTTTCTTT. This chain connects TRBV6-5 to TRBJ1-1; the D is unclear. Germline V CDR1 and CDR2: MNHEY, SVGAGI. The CDR3 has 13 amino acids. V lost 7 bases, J lost 7 bases, and 16 bases lay in between.

The V gene is TRBV6-5, the J gene TRBJ1-6; TRBD1 might be the D (5 bases). Trimming left V 7 bases short and J 9 bases short, with 19 bases between. The CDR3 is 15 amino acids. From germline, CDR1 is MNHEY and CDR2 SVGAGI. The CDR3: CASTTMGGRSSPLHF. CDR3 DNA sequence: TGTGCCAGCACTACAATGGGGGGTAGGAGTTCACCCCTCCACTTT.

The V call is TRBV18, the J call TRBJ2-7, with D tentatively TRBD1 (5 bases). This CDR3 comprises 13 residues. Germline V gene sequence: CDR1 KGHSH, CDR2 LQKENI. V shed 6 bases and J shed 5 bases, with 14 bases lying between them. DNA for the CDR3: TGTGCCAGCTCCCGGTCTGGGGCGGACGAGCAGTACGTC. Amino acids: CASSRSGADEQYV.

The V call is TRBV3-1 (or the pseudogene TRBV3-2), the J call TRBJ2-1; no firm D call. Germline V CDR1 and CDR2: LGHDT, YNNKEL (reference sequence). V was cut by 0 bases and J by 9 bases, with 18 bases left in between. The CDR3 consists of 16 residues. The CDR3 DNA sequence: TGTGCCAGCAGCCAAGAAGTGAGTCCTGGTTTGGGTGAGCAGTTCTTC. Translating it yields CASSQEVSPGLGEQFF.

This chain connects TRBV29-1 to TRBJ1-2, with D tentatively TRBD1 (6 bases). Germline CDR1 and CDR2: SQVTM and ANQGSEA. The CDR3 has 13 residues. V was trimmed by 4 bases and J by 6 bases, leaving 15 bases between them. CDR3 bases: TGCAGCGTTGTTGTTTCAGGGGCGAATGGCTACACCTTC. It yields the protein CSVVVSGANGYTF.

The chain recombines TRBV28 with TRBJ1-6; possibly TRBD1 for D (6 bases). Germline values: CDR1 MDHEN, CDR2 SYDVKM. V was trimmed by 6 bases and J by 5 bases, leaving 11 bases between them. The CDR3 extends over 14 amino acids. DNA for the CDR3: TGTGCCAGCAGCAGGGGCCGGAATAATTCACCCCTCCACTTT. Protein sequence: CASSRGRNNSPLHF.

This chain links TRBV5-1 with TRBJ2-1; 8 nucleotides match TRBD2. The CDR3 sequence is 15 residues long. Germline V lookup: CDR1 SGHRS, CDR2 YFSETQ. The junction had 9 bases not matched to a gene; V was cut back by 4 bases and J by 6 bases. The CDR3 DNA is TGCGCCAGCAGCCCGGGAGGGGAGGTAGGCAATGAGCAGTTCTTC. Amino acids: CASSPGGEVGNEQFF.